The 10 T cell receptor beta chains presented below share a single source sample, sequenced in a study of CD8 T cells in ankylosing spondylitis. TCRdb passed the 5' RACE reads through MiXCR, listing each CDR3 protein once. Here the sample spans roughly 700,000 distinct CDR3 sequences, roughly 20% being singletons. These receptors' targets are unknown. Findings and limits, study-wide: A TCR beta motif of about eight highly homologous variants seemed to mark ankylosing spondylitis blood.

The sequencing sample was made of blood, either unsorted or a sorted T cell fraction (not recorded which). The receptors derive from a male donor with ankylosing spondylitis.

A word on this clonotype: This likely comes from a read error, as the CDR3 has no conserved phenylalanine or tryptophan at its end. The chain has TRBV7-2 and TRBJ1-1, with 8 positions matching TRBD1. Trimming cost V 4 bases and J 1 base; bases outside gene matches: 5. Germline assignment: CDR1 SGHTA and CDR2 FQGNSA. CDR3 size: 15 residues. The CDR3 region is CASSSGGTGNTEAFL. The CDR3, as DNA: TGTGCCAGCAGCTCGGGGGGGACAGGGAACACTGAAGCTTTCTTA.

This clonotype has a count of ten or more. J is TRBJ1-6 and V is TRBV4-2, with a possible D match to TRBD1 (6 bases). CDR1 and CDR2 from the germline V gene are LGHNA and YNFKEQ. This CDR3 spans 16 amino acids. The V and J ends lost 2 bases and 3 bases respectively, with 11 bases between them. The CDR3 DNA follows: TGTGCCAGCAGCCAAACCGGACAGAGCTATAATTCACCCCTCCACTTT. This gives the protein CASSQTGQSYNSPLHF.

The chain employs TRBV12-3 or TRBV12-4 and TRBJ2-5; 8 bases align to TRBD2. The CDR3 extends over 16 amino acids. Trimming at V came to 7 bases and at J to 4 bases, leaving 14 bases not matched to a gene. The CDR3 DNA is TGTGCCAGCACTGTCGGGTTGGCGGGAGGTATAGAGACCCAGTACTTC. It specifies CASTVGLAGGIETQYF.

The V call is TRBV20-1, the J call TRBJ1-5, with D uncertain. The CDR3 is 15 amino acids. Trimming removed 1 base at V and 2 bases at J, with 12 bases between. CDR1 and CDR2 (germline): DFQATT, SNEGSKA (reference sequence). CDR3 residues: CSARAPGSGNQPQHF. The DNA of the CDR3 is TGCAGTGCTAGAGCCCCGGGGTCCGGCAATCAGCCCCAGCATTTT.

V gene TRBV11-2 combines with J gene TRBJ2-1, with 8 bases matching TRBD2. This CDR3 is built from 17 residues. Trimming at V came to 5 bases and at J to 1 base, leaving 10 bases not matched to a gene. Germline V gene data show CDR1 as SGHAT and CDR2 as FQNNGV. The CDR3 DNA is TGTGCCAGCAGCGGGCGTGGGCGCGGGGGGTCCTACAATGAGCAGTTCTTC. This gives the protein CASSGRGRGGSYNEQFF.

This chain uses TRBV5-5 with TRBJ2-2; 9 bases line up with TRBD2. In germline, CDR1 is SGHKS, CDR2 YYEKEE (reference sequence). This CDR3 has 15 residues. V trimming: 6 bases; J trimming: 0 bases; junction bases outside the gene matches: 3. CDR3 nucleotides: TGTGCCAGCAAACTAGCGGGTCCGAACACCGGGGAGCTGTTTTTT. This sequence encodes CASKLAGPNTGELFF.

The chain links TRBV5-5 to TRBJ2-1; tentatively, D is TRBD1 or TRBD2 (5 bases each). CDR1 is SGHKS, CDR2 YYEKEE, per germline (reference sequence). The CDR3 is 13 amino acids. V was pared by 3 bases and J by 9 bases, with 13 bases between. The CDR3 coding sequence is TGTGCCAGCAGCTCCACTAGGGGTACTGAGCAGTTCTTC. This codes for CASSSTRGTEQFF.

This clonotype was observed many times. The chain links TRBV10-3 to TRBJ2-5; D remains ambiguous. This CDR3 is built from 12 residues. Germline assignment: CDR1 ENHRY and CDR2 SYGVKD. Between the trimmed V and J ends, which lost 2 bases and 8 bases, there was a span of 9 bases. The CDR3 is CAISEPMGTQYF. Here the CDR3 DNA reads TGTGCCATCAGTGAGCCAATGGGTACCCAGTACTTC.

The rearrangement joins TRBV5-1 to TRBJ2-2, with TRBD2 matching over 7 bases. This CDR3 contains 16 residues. CDR1 is SGHRS and CDR2 is YFSETQ in the germline V gene. After removal of 5 bases from V and 5 bases from J, the junction contained 12 bases not matched to a gene. The CDR3, as DNA: TGCGCCAGCAGACAAGCCCCTAGTAGCGGGACCGGGGAGCTGTTTTTT. The encoded protein is CASRQAPSSGTGELFF. The variable domain in full, with the rest retrieved from reference TRBV5-1 and TRBJ2-2, is KAGVTQTPRYLIKTRGQQVTLSCSPISGHRSVSWYQQTPGQGLQFLFEYFSETQRNKGNFPGRFSGRQFSNSRSEMNVSTLELGDSALYLCASRQAPSSGTGELFFGEGSRLTVL.

CDR3 sequence reads: CSARITPGSPYEQYF. The CDR3 nucleotides are TGCAGTGCTAGAATTACCCCGGGAAGCCCCTACGAGCAGTACTTC. This chain links TRBV20-1 with TRBJ2-7; D possibly corresponds to TRBD2 (5 bases). The CDR3 runs to 15 residues. The V gene's germline CDR1 is DFQATT and CDR2 SNEGSKA (reference sequence). V lost 2 bases and J lost 2, with 16 bases in between.